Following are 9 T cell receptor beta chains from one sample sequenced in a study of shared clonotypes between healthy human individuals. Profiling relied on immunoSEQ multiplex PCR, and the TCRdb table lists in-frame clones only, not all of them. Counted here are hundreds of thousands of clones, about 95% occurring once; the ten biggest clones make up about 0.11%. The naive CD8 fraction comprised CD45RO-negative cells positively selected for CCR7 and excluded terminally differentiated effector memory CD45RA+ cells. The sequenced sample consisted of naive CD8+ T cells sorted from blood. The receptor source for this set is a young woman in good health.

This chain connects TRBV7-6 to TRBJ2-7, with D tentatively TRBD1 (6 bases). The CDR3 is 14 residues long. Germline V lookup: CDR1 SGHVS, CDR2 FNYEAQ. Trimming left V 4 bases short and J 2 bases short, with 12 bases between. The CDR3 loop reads CASSSDRTAYEQYF. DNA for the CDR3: TGTGCCAGCAGCTCCGACAGGACCGCCTACGAGCAGTACTTC.

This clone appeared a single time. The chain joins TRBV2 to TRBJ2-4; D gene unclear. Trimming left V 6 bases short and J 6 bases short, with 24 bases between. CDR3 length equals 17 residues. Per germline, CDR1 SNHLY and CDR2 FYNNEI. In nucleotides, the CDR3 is TGTGCCAGCAGCGAGGCAGGAGCCCTATCCGAACGAAACATTCAGTACTTC. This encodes CASSEAGALSERNIQYF.

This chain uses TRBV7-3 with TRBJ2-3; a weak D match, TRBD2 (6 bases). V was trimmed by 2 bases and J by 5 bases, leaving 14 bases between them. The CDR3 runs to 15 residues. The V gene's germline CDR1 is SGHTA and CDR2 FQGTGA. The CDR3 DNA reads TGTGCCAGCAGCTTAGCGACGGGAGTTCTAGATACGCAGTATTTT. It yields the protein CASSLATGVLDTQYF. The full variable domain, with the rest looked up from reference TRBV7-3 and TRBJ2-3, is GAGVSQTPSNKVTEKGKYVELRCDPISGHTALYWYRQSLGQGPEFLIYFQGTGAADDSGLPNDRFFAVRPEGSVSTLKIQRTERGDSAVYLCASSLATGVLDTQYFGPGTRLTVL.

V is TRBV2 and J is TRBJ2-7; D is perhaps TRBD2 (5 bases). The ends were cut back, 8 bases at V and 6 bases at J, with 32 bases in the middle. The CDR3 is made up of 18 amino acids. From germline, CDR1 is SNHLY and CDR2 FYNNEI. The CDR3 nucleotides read TGTGCCAGCGCATTCACCCAACTGGATCAGACTAAGGATCGCGAGCAGTACTTC. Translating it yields CASAFTQLDQTKDREQYF.

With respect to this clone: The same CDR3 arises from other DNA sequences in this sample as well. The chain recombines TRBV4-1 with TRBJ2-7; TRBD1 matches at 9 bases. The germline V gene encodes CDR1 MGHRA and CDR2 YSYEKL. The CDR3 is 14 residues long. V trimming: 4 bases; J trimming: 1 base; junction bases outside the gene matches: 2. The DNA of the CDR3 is TGCGCCAGCAGCCCGGACAGGGGATCCTACGAGCAGTACTTC. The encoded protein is CASSPDRGSYEQYF.

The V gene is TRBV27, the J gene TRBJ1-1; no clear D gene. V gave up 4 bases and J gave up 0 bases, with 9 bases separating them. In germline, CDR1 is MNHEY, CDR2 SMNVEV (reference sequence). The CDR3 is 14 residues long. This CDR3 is CASSSEFMNTEAFF. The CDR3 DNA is TGTGCCAGCAGTTCAGAGTTCATGAACACTGAAGCTTTCTTT.

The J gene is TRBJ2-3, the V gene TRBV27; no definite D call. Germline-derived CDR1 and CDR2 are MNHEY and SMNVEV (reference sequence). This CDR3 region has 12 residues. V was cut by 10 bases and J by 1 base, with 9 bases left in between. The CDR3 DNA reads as TGTGCCATCAGGTCGGGCACAGATACGCAGTATTTT. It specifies CAIRSGTDTQYF.

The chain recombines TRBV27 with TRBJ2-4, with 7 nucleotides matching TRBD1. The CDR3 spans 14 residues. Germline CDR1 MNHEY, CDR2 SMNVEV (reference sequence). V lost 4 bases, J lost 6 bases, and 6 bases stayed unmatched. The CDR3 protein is CASSSDRVGNIQYF. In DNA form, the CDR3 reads TGTGCCAGCAGTTCAGACAGGGTGGGAAACATTCAGTACTTC.

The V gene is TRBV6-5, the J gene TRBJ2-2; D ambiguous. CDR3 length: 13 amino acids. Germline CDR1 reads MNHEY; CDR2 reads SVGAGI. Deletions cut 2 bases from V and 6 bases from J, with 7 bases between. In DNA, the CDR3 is TGTGCCAGCAGTTACGTGGGATCCGGGGAGCTGTTTTTT. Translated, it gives CASSYVGSGELFF.